The source of this TCR beta chain is a study of blood T cell repertoires in COVID-19. Across the whole study: COVID-19 samples, acute and convalescent, were from the United States, Italy and Spain.

V gave up 5 bases and J gave up 0 bases; unmatched junction bases: 3. The CDR3 spans 14 residues. The germline V gene has CDR1 SGHTA and CDR2 FQGNSA. Generated by immunoSEQ multiplex PCR, the TCRdb table keeps only in-frame clones and is missing some. In the table there are 95,000 to 110,000 clones, 89% of which are singletons. The receptor was isolated from a woman of 80 years or more in a cohort sampled during active COVID-19. The rearrangement links TRBV7-2 to TRBJ2-7, with TRBD2 matching over 8 bases. The sample consisted of peripheral blood. The CDR3 here is CASSPSGSSYEQYF. The CDR3 DNA follows: TGTGCCAGCAGCCCAAGCGGGAGCTCCTACGAGCAGTACTTC.